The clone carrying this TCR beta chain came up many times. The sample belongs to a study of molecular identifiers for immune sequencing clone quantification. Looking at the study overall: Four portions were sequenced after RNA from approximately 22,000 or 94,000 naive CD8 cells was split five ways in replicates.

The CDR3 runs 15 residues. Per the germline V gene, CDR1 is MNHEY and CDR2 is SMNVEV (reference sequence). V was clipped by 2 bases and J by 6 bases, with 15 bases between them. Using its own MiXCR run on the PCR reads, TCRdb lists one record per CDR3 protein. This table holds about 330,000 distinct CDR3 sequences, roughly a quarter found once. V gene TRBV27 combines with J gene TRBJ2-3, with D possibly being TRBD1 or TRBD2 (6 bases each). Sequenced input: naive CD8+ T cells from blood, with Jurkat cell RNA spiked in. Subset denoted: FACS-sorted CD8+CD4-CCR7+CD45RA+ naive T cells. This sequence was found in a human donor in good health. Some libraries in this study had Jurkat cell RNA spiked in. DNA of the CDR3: TGTGCCAGCAGTTTAATGGGGGGCGAGGGCGATACGCAGTATTTT. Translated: CASSLMGGEGDTQYF.